The rows below give T cell receptor beta chains drawn from one sample of a study of blood T cell repertoires in COVID-19. Profiled with immunoSEQ multiplex PCR; TCRdb holds only in-frame clones, not every one. The data show 160,000 or so clones, with roughly 90% seen just once and over 15% held by the top ten. What was sequenced was peripheral blood. The receptors come from a man aged 55 to 70 with active or convalescent COVID-19. Each CDR3 is given with its conserved first and last residue. A D gene is named only where the DNA matches it firmly. The size of a clone is reported for some rows only, either as once, few or many, or as a class for expanded clones.

d_call | clone_size | j_call | v_call | cdr3_aa | cdr3_nt
. | few | TRBJ1-1 | TRBV5-1 | CASSLAGGNTEAFF | TGCGCCAGCAGCTTGGCCGGGGGGAACACTGAAGCTTTCTTT
TRBD2 | . | TRBJ2-2 | TRBV29-1 | CSARTSGSPGELFF | TGCAGCGCACGGACTAGCGGGAGTCCCGGGGAGCTGTTTTTT
. | . | TRBJ1-1 | TRBV18 | CASSSDSYSWHTEAFF | TGTGCCAGCTCATCGGACAGCTACTCCTGGCATACTGAAGCTTTCTTT
TRBD1 | . | TRBJ1-5 | TRBV6-6 | CASSTTGGELQPQHF | TGTGCCAGCAGTACGACAGGGGGCGAACTCCAGCCCCAGCATTTT
. | . | TRBJ2-1 | TRBV3-1/TRBV3-2 | CASSQESTSEQFF | TGTGCCAGCAGCCAAGAATCGACTAGTGAGCAGTTCTTC
TRBD1 | . | TRBJ1-1 | TRBV4-2 | CASSQDTGDTDTEAFF | TGTGCCAGCAGCCAAGACACAGGGGATACGGACACTGAAGCTTTCTTT
TRBD1 | . | TRBJ1-1 | TRBV29-1 | CSVKLTGMNTEAFF | TGCAGCGTAAAACTGACAGGGATGAACACTGAAGCTTTCTTT
TRBD1 | . | TRBJ2-1 | TRBV19 | CASSGTAIYNEQFF | TGTGCCAGTAGTGGGACAGCCATCTACAATGAGCAGTTCTTC
TRBD1 | . | TRBJ2-7 | TRBV27 | CASRRSYGQAYEQYF | TGTGCCAGCAGACGTTCATACGGACAGGCCTACGAGCAGTACTTC
TRBD1 | few | TRBJ1-2 | TRBV5-1 | CASSGITGGASHGYTF | TGCGCCAGCAGCGGAATTACAGGGGGCGCCTCGCATGGCTACACCTTC
. | . | TRBJ1-2 | TRBV5-5 | CASSLEQGKYGYTF | TGTGCCAGCAGCTTGGAACAGGGTAAGTATGGCTACACCTTC
TRBD2 | once | TRBJ2-3 | TRBV6-1 | CASSERRGGTDTQYF | TGTGCCAGCAGTGAAAGGCGGGGGGGCACAGATACGCAGTATTTT
TRBD1 | . | TRBJ2-7 | TRBV5-5 | CASSLTGATYEQYF | TGTGCCAGCAGCTTGACAGGGGCTACCTACGAGCAGTACTTC
. | . | TRBJ2-6 | TRBV7-6 | CASSLGTNSGANVLTF | TGTGCCAGCAGCTTAGGGACAAACTCTGGGGCCAACGTCCTGACTTTC
. | . | TRBJ1-5 | TRBV18 | CASSPGLTYDQPQHF | TGTGCCAGCTCACCGGGACTAACATACGATCAGCCCCAGCATTTT
TRBD1 | . | TRBJ1-2 | TRBV5-1 | CASSYGTANYGYTF | TGCGCCAGCAGTTACGGGACAGCCAACTATGGCTACACCTTC
. | . | TRBJ1-5 | TRBV7-8 | CASSLVEGSQHF | TGTGCCAGCAGCTTAGTAGAGGGTTCCCAGCATTTT
TRBD1 | . | TRBJ1-1 | TRBV10-3 | CAIRAGGEAFF | TGTGCCATCAGGGCAGGGGGTGAAGCTTTCTTT
. | . | TRBJ2-7 | TRBV23-1 | CAPLRKGVSYEQYF | TGCGCCCCACTCCGAAAGGGGGTATCCTACGAGCAGTACTTC
TRBD1 | . | TRBJ1-1 | TRBV18 | CASSPMTGGVRTEAFF | TGTGCCAGCTCACCGATGACAGGGGGCGTCCGGACTGAAGCTTTCTTT
. | once | TRBJ2-7 | TRBV10-3 | CAISEGGSAYEQYF | TGTGCCATCAGTGAGGGCGGAAGCGCCTACGAGCAGTACTTC
. | . | TRBJ2-1 | TRBV7-9 | CASSFGVYNEQFF | TGTGCCAGCAGCTTCGGGGTTTACAATGAGCAGTTCTTC
TRBD1 | . | TRBJ1-2 | TRBV6-6 | CASSQGQGDVYGYTF | TGTGCCAGCAGTCAAGGACAGGGGGACGTCTATGGCTACACCTTC
TRBD2 | . | TRBJ2-7 | TRBV5-1 | CASSLGLAGSYEQYF | TGCGCCAGCAGCTTGGGTCTAGCGGGATCCTACGAGCAGTACTTC
. | . | TRBJ2-5 | TRBV7-9 | CASSKRVAGARQETQYF | TGTGCCAGCAGCAAAAGGGTCGCAGGGGCAAGACAAGAGACCCAGTACTTC
. | . | TRBJ2-5 | TRBV11-2 | CASSLDRRAVQETQYF | TGTGCCAGCAGCTTAGATCGTCGAGCGGTCCAGGAGACCCAGTACTTC
TRBD2 | . | TRBJ2-3 | TRBV5-4 | CASATGGADTQYF | TGTGCCAGCGCAACGGGAGGGGCAGATACGCAGTATTTT
TRBD1 | . | TRBJ2-3 | TRBV5-5 | CASSLYFDRGAGDTQYF | TGTGCCAGCAGCTTGTACTTCGACAGGGGCGCAGGAGATACGCAGTATTTT
. | . | TRBJ1-2 | TRBV19 | CASSTPQGVGGYTF | TGTGCCAGTAGTACCCCGCAGGGCGTTGGAGGCTACACCTTC
TRBD2 | . | TRBJ2-7 | TRBV27 | CASSPGTSGDRAKQYF | TGTGCCAGCAGCCCCGGGACTAGCGGGGATCGTGCGAAGCAGTACTTC
. | . | TRBJ1-1 | TRBV24-1 | CATSDLTLNTEAFF | TGTGCCACCAGTGATTTGACACTGAACACTGAAGCTTTCTTT
TRBD2 | . | TRBJ2-1 | TRBV10-3 | CAIRLTSGRADEQFF | TGTGCCATCAGACTAACTAGCGGGAGGGCCGATGAGCAGTTCTTC
TRBD1 | . | TRBJ2-5 | TRBV5-5 | CASSLVVGQGVRETQYF | TGTGCCAGCAGCTTGGTTGTGGGACAGGGGGTCCGGGAGACCCAGTACTTC
. | . | TRBJ2-5 | TRBV30 | CAWTGHIQETQYF | TGTGCCTGGACCGGACATATCCAAGAGACCCAGTACTTC
TRBD1 | once | TRBJ1-2 | TRBV15 | CATSRLQGADGYTF | TGTGCCACCAGCAGATTGCAGGGGGCCGATGGCTACACCTTC
. | . | TRBJ2-2 | TRBV6-6 | CASSYSGLPTGELFF | TGTGCCAGCAGTTACAGCGGACTTCCCACCGGGGAGCTGTTTTTT
. | . | TRBJ1-2 | TRBV5-1 | CASSLVGRVYGYTF | TGCGCCAGCAGCTTGGTGGGGAGGGTCTATGGCTACACCTTC
TRBD1 | . | TRBJ1-1 | TRBV28 | CASSLPGQGLYTEAFF | TGTGCCAGCAGTTTACCCGGACAGGGGTTGTACACTGAAGCTTTCTTT
. | few | TRBJ1-6 | TRBV7-8 | CASSQLQGVDSPLHF | TGTGCCAGCAGCCAACTACAGGGAGTTGATTCACCCCTCCACTTT
. | once | TRBJ2-2 | TRBV7-2 | CASSLVIENTGELFF | TGTGCCAGCAGCTTAGTAATAGAAAACACCGGGGAGCTGTTTTTT
TRBD2 | . | TRBJ2-7 | TRBV10-1 | CASSEVAGGSQYEQYF | TGCGCCAGCAGTGAGGTGGCGGGAGGGTCCCAATACGAGCAGTACTTC
TRBD2 | . | TRBJ2-5 | TRBV27 | CASSRELAGAGETQYF | TGTGCCAGCAGCCGCGAACTAGCGGGGGCGGGAGAGACCCAGTACTTC
. | . | TRBJ1-2 | TRBV6-5 | CASSYSGPKGGYTF | TGTGCCAGCAGTTACTCAGGCCCCAAGGGGGGCTACACCTTC
TRBD2 | . | TRBJ2-1 | TRBV10-3 | CAISRGTSEYNEQFF | TGTGCCATCAGCCGCGGGACTAGCGAATACAATGAGCAGTTCTTC
TRBD1 | once | TRBJ2-1 | TRBV5-1 | CASSLARDSYNEQFF | TGCGCCAGCAGCTTGGCCCGGGACAGCTACAATGAGCAGTTCTTC
TRBD1 | . | TRBJ2-3 | TRBV11-2 | CASSRDRGDTQYF | TGTGCCAGCAGCCGGGACAGGGGAGATACGCAGTATTTT